One T cell receptor (beta chain) is described in this entry. The data were obtained in a study of blood T cell repertoires in COVID-19. Turning to the study itself: Spain, Italy and the United States supplied samples that represented acute and convalescent COVID-19. T cells, B-cell-depleted T cells, or PBMCs supplied cDNA or gDNA.

Per the authors' pipeline: Cell counts per sample came from amplifying reference gene primers. The data were produced by immunoSEQ multiplex PCR, yet TCRdb's version contains in-frame clones alone and is incomplete. The V and J calls and clone size come from that table; D and trimming were worked out from the DNA. The table has 65,000 to 95,000 clones, about 79% seen once. This TCR derives from a human donor in a cohort sampled during active COVID-19. Input material: peripheral blood.

In DNA, the CDR3 is TGTGCCAGCAGCTTATGGGAGGGGACGAACACTGAAGCTTTCTTT. It translates to CASSLWEGTNTEAFF. This chain uses TRBV7-9 with TRBJ1-1; D possibly corresponds to TRBD1 (5 bases). Trimming cost V 2 bases and J 1 base, with 11 bases left between them. This CDR3 spans 15 amino acids. Germline CDR1 SEHNR, CDR2 FQNEAQ (reference sequence).